What follows describes a single T cell receptor beta chain. Its antigen is as yet unknown. This entry comes from a study of cytomegalovirus exposure and HLA in healthy donors. Sequencing used immunoSEQ multiplex PCR; TCRdb keeps in-frame clones, though not all of them. The table lists 100,000 to 150,000 clones, approximately 92% of them singletons. Study-wide findings and caveats: Using the classifier, cytomegalovirus status was reportedly diagnosed with high specificity and sensitivity. Many donors shared some public TCRs, even though most TCR sequences were rare.

CDR3 length equals 15 residues. V lost 3 bases to trimming and J lost 4 bases; unmatched junction nucleotides: 8. CDR1 and CDR2 (germline): SGHTA, FQGTGA. The material sequenced was PBMCs. This clonotype was sampled from a woman aged 18-29 years in good health and CMV-seronegative. The V and J genes are TRBV7-3 and TRBJ2-7, with 8 bases fitting TRBD2. The CDR3 spells CASSFLAGPEYEQYF. The CDR3 DNA reads as TGTGCCAGCAGCTTCTTAGCGGGGCCTGAATACGAGCAGTACTTC.